These 18 T cell receptor beta chains share one sample of origin, sequenced in a study of shared clonotypes between healthy human individuals. Clones were sequenced by immunoSEQ multiplex PCR, and TCRdb holds only the in-frame ones, with some missing. The table records roughly 300,000 clones, roughly 84% of them present only once. The sequencing input was memory CD8+ T cells sorted from blood. Noted subset: CD45RO+ cells pooled with CCR7-negative TemRA cells. The source is a man aged 18 to 30 in good health.

The rearrangement uses TRBV5-1 and TRBJ1-2; D gene ambiguous. Germline CDR1 is SGHRS and CDR2 is YFSETQ. V lost 0 bases, J lost 3 bases, and 9 bases lay in between. This CDR3 contains 14 residues. This CDR3 is CASSLEFHDYGYTF. For the CDR3, the DNA is TGCGCCAGCAGCTTGGAGTTTCACGACTATGGCTACACCTTC.

V gene TRBV28 combines with J gene TRBJ2-7, with D maybe TRBD2 (5 bases). From germline, CDR1 is MDHEN and CDR2 SYDVKM. V lost 7 bases, J lost 4 bases, and 17 bases lay in between. This CDR3 is 14 amino acids long. The CDR3 here is CASMGIGDAYEQYF. CDR3 DNA: TGTGCCAGCATGGGAATCGGGGATGCTTACGAGCAGTACTTC.

This clone has only one observation. A read error may produce the germline difference seen at one junction end. The V gene is TRBV6-6, the J gene TRBJ1-1; D is possibly TRBD1 (5 bases). The CDR3 consists of 15 residues. Germline V gives CDR1 MNHNY, CDR2 SVGAGI (reference sequence). For the CDR3, the DNA is TGTGCCAGCACTTACTTTACGGGGGTGGGGACTGAAGCTTTCTTT. The encoded protein is CASTYFTGVGTEAFF.

DNA for the CDR3: TGTGCTAGTGGTTTGCCCTGGACAGGGGGCAACTATGGCTACACCTTC. Encoded protein: CASGLPWTGGNYGYTF. The J gene is TRBJ1-2, the V gene TRBV12-5; 11 positions match TRBD1. The trim removed 2 bases at V and 2 bases at J, leaving 4 bases unmatched. The germline V gene encodes CDR1 LGHNT and CDR2 FRNRAP. This CDR3 is 16 amino acids long.

For this clone: Compared with germline, one end of the junction differs, possibly owing to a read error. The chain recombines TRBV6-5 with TRBJ2-3; possibly TRBD2 for D (6 bases). In germline, CDR1 is MNHEY, CDR2 SVGAGI. CDR3 length equals 13 residues. The CDR3 sequence is CSSYGSGLDTQYF. Written as DNA, the CDR3 is TGCTCCAGTTACGGGAGTGGGTTAGATACGCAGTATTTT.

J is TRBJ2-5 and V is TRBV7-9, with D unresolved. Trimming left V 5 bases short and J 4 bases short, with 14 bases between. Germline CDR1 is SEHNR and CDR2 is FQNEAQ (reference sequence). The CDR3 has 14 amino acids. The CDR3 DNA sequence: TGTGCCAGCAGCCGTCGTATAGGGTCAGAGACCCAGTACTTC. Translating gives CASSRRIGSETQYF.

V and J are TRBV6-5 and TRBJ2-1; maybe TRBD2 (6 bases). CDR1 MNHEY and CDR2 SVGAGI come from the germline V gene. CDR3 length: 16 residues. V lost 0 bases and J 7 bases, leaving 16 bases between the germline ends. The CDR3 sequence: CASSYSGPGSGNEQFF. CDR3 in DNA: TGTGCCAGCAGTTACTCGGGGCCAGGTAGCGGTAATGAGCAGTTCTTC.

This clone occurred a few times. The chain combines TRBV25-1 with TRBJ2-7; D call uncertain. V lost 6 bases, J lost 3 bases, and 9 bases lay in between. The CDR3 totals 12 residues. Germline CDR1 is MGHDK and CDR2 is SYGVNS. The CDR3 coding sequence is TGTGCCAGCAGCCCCATCGGCTACGAGCAGTACTTC. Translated, it gives CASSPIGYEQYF.

CDR3 nucleotide sequence: TGCGCCAGCAGCTTGGGCAGTATTCAATACGAGCAGTACTTC. Its protein is CASSLGSIQYEQYF. The rearrangement uses TRBV5-1 and TRBJ2-7; D uncertain. This CDR3 is 14 amino acids long. Germline assignment: CDR1 SGHRS and CDR2 YFSETQ. V lost 0 bases and J 4 bases, leaving 11 bases between the germline ends.

J is TRBJ1-1 and V is TRBV5-1; D unresolved. CDR1 and CDR2 from the germline V gene are SGHRS and YFSETQ. CDR3 size: 15 residues. Trimming stripped 4 bases from V and 4 bases from J, with 17 bases between. CDR3 sequence: CASSPLPRQITEAFF. The CDR3 DNA follows: TGCGCCAGCAGCCCCCTCCCGAGACAAATCACTGAAGCTTTCTTT.

The rearrangement uses TRBV7-9 and TRBJ2-7; D is undetermined. Germline V gene sequence: CDR1 SEHNR, CDR2 FQNEAQ (reference sequence). V lost 1 base and J 4 bases, leaving 14 bases between the germline ends. CDR3 length: 15 residues. CDR3 sequence: CASSLGEAAKYEQYF. The CDR3 DNA reads TGTGCCAGCAGCTTAGGGGAAGCAGCCAAATACGAGCAGTACTTC.

The chain combines TRBV6-5 with TRBJ1-1; D not resolved. V lost 0 bases and J 2 bases, leaving 10 bases between the germline ends. Germline V gene lookup returns CDR1 MNHEY and CDR2 SVGAGI. The CDR3 has 15 amino acids. In nucleotides, the CDR3 is TGTGCCAGCAGTTACTCGGTATCGGCCAACACTGAAGCTTTCTTT. Protein: CASSYSVSANTEAFF.

V gene TRBV7-9 combines with J gene TRBJ1-5; a possible D gene is TRBD1 (5 bases). Trimming pared 9 bases from V and 2 bases from J, leaving 11 bases between. CDR3 size: 13 residues. Germline CDR1 is SEHNR and CDR2 is FQNEAQ (reference sequence). In DNA, the CDR3 is TGTGCCAGTCAGGGATCGGGCAATCAGCCCCAGCATTTT. It yields the protein CASQGSGNQPQHF.

This chain's CDR3 is CASSPQGISYEQYF. Written as DNA, the CDR3 is TGTGCCAGCAGCCCACAGGGAATATCCTACGAGCAGTACTTC. The rearrangement uses TRBV7-2 and TRBJ2-7; TRBD1 might be the D (6 bases). Germline V gene lookup returns CDR1 SGHTA and CDR2 FQGNSA. The germline V and J ends were trimmed by 5 bases and 1 base, with 12 bases remaining between them. The CDR3 runs 14 residues.

V is TRBV28 and J is TRBJ1-1; D might be TRBD1 (5 bases). The CDR3 totals 15 residues. Germline V gives CDR1 MDHEN, CDR2 SYDVKM. Trimming shortened V by 2 bases and J by 6 bases, and 16 bases separated the two germline ends. The CDR3 loop is CASSLGSGQISEAFF. DNA for the CDR3: TGTGCCAGCAGTTTAGGATCGGGGCAGATCTCTGAAGCTTTCTTT.

This chain uses TRBV7-2 with TRBJ1-4; D not resolved. The V end lost 1 base, the J end lost 1 base, and 4 bases lay between the germline ends. The germline V gene has CDR1 SGHTA and CDR2 FQGNSA. The CDR3 is 14 amino acids. The CDR3 loop is CASSLGGTNEKLFF. The CDR3, as DNA: TGTGCCAGCAGCTTAGGAGGAACTAATGAAAAACTGTTTTTT.

The sample holds one count of this clone. The chain combines TRBV28 with TRBJ2-3; weak D call: TRBD1 (6 bases). Germline loops: CDR1 MDHEN, CDR2 SYDVKM. This CDR3 comprises 14 residues. Trimming shortened V by 6 bases and J by 2 bases, and 12 bases separated the two germline ends. CDR3 bases: TGTGCCAGCAGACCAACAGGGCTCACAGATACGCAGTATTTT. It encodes CASRPTGLTDTQYF.

The V and J genes are TRBV7-3 and TRBJ2-2; tentatively, D is TRBD1 or TRBD2 (5 bases each). Germline V CDR1 and CDR2: SGHTA, FQGTGA. The CDR3 length is 15 residues. Trimming removed 2 bases at V and 3 bases at J, with 10 bases between. The DNA of the CDR3 is TGTGCCAGCAGCTTATGGGACGGATACACCGGGGAGCTGTTTTTT. Translated: CASSLWDGYTGELFF.